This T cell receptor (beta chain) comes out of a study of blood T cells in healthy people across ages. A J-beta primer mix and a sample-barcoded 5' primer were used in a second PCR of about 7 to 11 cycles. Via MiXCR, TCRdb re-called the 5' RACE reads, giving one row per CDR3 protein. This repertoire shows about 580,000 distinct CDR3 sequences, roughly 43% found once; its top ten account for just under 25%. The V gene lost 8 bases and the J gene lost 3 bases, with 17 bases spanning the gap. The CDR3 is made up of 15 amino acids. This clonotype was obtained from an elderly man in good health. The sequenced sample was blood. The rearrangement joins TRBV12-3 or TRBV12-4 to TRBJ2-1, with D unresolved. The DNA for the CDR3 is TGTGCCAGCCTCCATACTCAAACGGGCTACAATGAGCAGTTCTTC. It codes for CASLHTQTGYNEQFF.